This T cell receptor beta chain is drawn from a study of T cell responses to AZD1222 COVID-19 vaccine. Whole-study results and caveats: CD4 TCRs associated with vaccination spanned spike, dominating at 160-218 and 743-854.

The germline V gene has CDR1 DFQATT and CDR2 SNEGSKA (reference sequence). CDR3 length equals 14 residues. V trimming: 3 bases; J trimming: 5 bases; junction bases outside the gene matches: 8. The data were produced by immunoSEQ multiplex PCR, yet TCRdb's version contains in-frame clones alone and is incomplete. The table lists around 130,000 clones, 88% of them singletons. There are a few counts of this clone. As yet, its antigen is unknown. The V gene is TRBV20-1, the J gene TRBJ2-5, with 8 bases lining up with TRBD2. This specimen consisted of peripheral blood, obtained 28 days after the second AZD1222 dose. The receptor was derived from an adult who received the AZD1222 COVID-19 vaccine. CDR3 protein: CSASRSASGETQYF. For the CDR3, the DNA is TGCAGTGCTAGTCGGTCGGCTAGCGGGGAGACCCAGTACTTC.